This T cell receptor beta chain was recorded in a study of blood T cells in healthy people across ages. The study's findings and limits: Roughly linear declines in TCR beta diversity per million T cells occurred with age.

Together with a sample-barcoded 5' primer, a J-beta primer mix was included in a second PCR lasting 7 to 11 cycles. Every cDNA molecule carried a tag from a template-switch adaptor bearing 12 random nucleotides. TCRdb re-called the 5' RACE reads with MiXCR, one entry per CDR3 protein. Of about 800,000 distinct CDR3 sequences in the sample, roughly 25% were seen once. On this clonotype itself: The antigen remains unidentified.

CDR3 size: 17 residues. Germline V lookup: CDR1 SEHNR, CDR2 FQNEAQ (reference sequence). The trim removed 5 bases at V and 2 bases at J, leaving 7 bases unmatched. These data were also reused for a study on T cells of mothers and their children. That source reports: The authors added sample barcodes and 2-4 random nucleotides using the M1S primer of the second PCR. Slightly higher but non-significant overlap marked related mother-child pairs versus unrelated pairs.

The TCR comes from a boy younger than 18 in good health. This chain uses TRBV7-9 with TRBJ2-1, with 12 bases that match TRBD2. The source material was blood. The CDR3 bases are TGTGCCAGCAGCCCCAGACTAGCGGGAGAGACCTACAATGAGCAGTTCTTC. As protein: CASSPRLAGETYNEQFF.